This TCR beta chain was identified during a study of regulatory T cells in long-lasting Graves disease. Findings of the study overall: The study found persistent patients shared more public clonotypes (roughly 3,000) than new patients (over 900).

Documented time point: newly diagnosed GD, antithyroid drugs for less than 3 months. PBMC RNA served as the TCR library source. J lost 10 bases, V lost 0 bases, and 8 bases had no gene match. This CDR3 has 15 residues. The germline V gene encodes CDR1 SGHRS and CDR2 YFSETQ. HTBI primers from iRepertoire and Arm-PCR of CDR3 regions yielded the TCR beta libraries. TCRdb recomputed calls from the multiplex PCR reads with MiXCR, one row per CDR3 protein. The data contain approximately 540,000 distinct CDR3 sequences, more than 10% of them seen just once; the ten biggest clones take up around 10%. There are many counts of this clonotype. The antigen is not known. This same sample was also taken into another study, of T cells in Graves' hyperthyroidism and ophthalmopathy. That report notes: HTBI primers drove first-round RT-PCR of the TCR CDR3.

This receptor was identified in a woman aged 30 to 39 with Graves disease. The chain carries TRBV5-1 and TRBJ2-1, with 9 positions matching TRBD2. The specimen comprised peripheral blood mononuclear cells (PBMCs), sampled at new diagnosis, from a patient treated with antithyroid drugs. The CDR3 sequence is CASSLEPGLASEQFF. The CDR3 DNA reads TGCGCCAGCAGCTTGGAGCCGGGACTAGCATCGGAGCAGTTCTTC.